Sequencing of this TCR beta chain was carried out in a study of identical twins (dated by TCRdb to the mid-2010s). Background on the whole study: TCR alpha and beta repertoires from monozygotic twins, unrelated adults of various ages and cord blood were deep-sequenced to test whether fetal clonotypes persist. Replicate twin experiments were performed at different times using different library preparation protocols to rule out contamination.

All donors were healthy Caucasians. The twin cohort consisted of three pairs of female monozygotic twins, all aged about 18 to 29 years. CD4+ and CD8+ T cell populations were isolated with positive isolation kits from Invitrogen. Study-level results and caveats: A weaker excess of twin sharing was found in beta out-of-frame sequences because the signal-to-noise ratio was lowered by fewer shared sequences. Out-of-frame TCR alpha sequences shared between twins showed an excess of low generation-probability sequences compared with coincidental sharing between unrelated individuals. Invariant T cells such as MAIT and iNKT could partly confound zero-insertion analyses, although diverse VJ usage argued against such confounding for most clonotypes. In monozygotic twins, recombination models systematically underestimated out-of-frame TCR alpha sharing, but the models matched the sharing seen between unrelated individuals. Conclusions relied on cross-sectional statistical analysis, since the same donors could not be followed over many years. Fewer insertions were carried by abundant cord blood beta clonotypes; a weaker similar trend was observed in young adult naive repertoires, while no such trend was observed in memory repertoires.

This clonotype was seen more than once but under ten times. Its antigen specificity is not known. The record has no base qualities; no much larger clone is one base away. Library prep was done by 5' RACE. The sequencing machine was an Illumina HiSeq 2000. Template switching added a universal primer binding site, and the final cDNA carried a unique molecular identifier that allowed TCR cDNA molecules to be counted accurately. Specific primers in the conserved constant-segment region were used to synthesize first-strand cDNA for TCR alpha and beta chains. To control for contamination, each cDNA library was double barcoded with a SMART-Mk sample barcode plus Illumina barcodes. TruSeq adapter sequences, together with Illumina sample barcodes, were added in two successive PCR steps. TCR alpha and beta cDNA libraries were sequenced on the Illumina HiSeq platform with custom primers. On the authors' methods: Unique molecular identifiers were extracted from raw reads with MiGEC, and CDR3 positions were determined with MiXCR. Recombination models were inferred per individual with the repgenHMM and IGoR tools using an EM algorithm. The tcR package in R was used for shared clonotype analysis, with sharing normalized by the product of cloneset sizes. To study raw recombination free of thymic and clonal selection effects, out-of-frame nonproductive sequences were analyzed. TCRdb itself trimmed the public reads at Q25 with fastp, ran MiXCR and retained productive beta chains. Each CDR3 protein gets just one entry, which takes the most common genes and DNA from the rows behind it. The V and J calls here are based on TCRdb, not the publication. This sample lists around 510,000 distinct CDR3 sequences; 14% were detected once. The ten largest clones add up to approximately 0.98% of the sample.

The junction shows trimming of 1 base on V and 0 bases on J, and the gene matches do not reach 10 bases of it. Counted from cysteine to phenylalanine, this CDR3 has 18 amino acids. The sequence is cut down to CDR3 DNA, 54 bases in frame from base 1. The germline V gene (reference sequence) yields DFQATT for CDR1 and SNEGSKA for CDR2. Another study also made use of these data, one on yellow fever vaccine responses in identical twins. That second report states: According to the authors, in identical twins the way T cells responded to vaccination appeared partly convergent and partly personalized. The study precisely tracked vaccine-responding T cell clones in identical twins.

The receptor was derived from a woman between 18 and 30 years old in good health. Material: CD4+ T cells sorted from blood. The sequence is built from TRBV20-1 and TRBJ1-5, with 9 bases aligning to TRBD1. The nucleotides are TGCAGTGCTAGAGGACGGGACAGGGCACAGTCTAGCAATCAGCCCCAGCATTTT. It codes for CSARGRDRAQSSNQPQHF.